The TCR beta chain under discussion was sequenced for a study of regulatory T cells in long-lasting Graves disease. Study-level background: Disease was considered persistent Graves' disease after over 5 years of antithyroid drugs (with positive TSH receptor antibodies).

Arm-PCR with iRepertoire HTBI primers amplified the CDR3 regions for these TCR beta libraries. A single record per CDR3 protein comes from TCRdb applying MiXCR to the multiplex PCR reads. The sample has 650,000 to 700,000 distinct CDR3 sequences; about 30% are singletons. The CDR3 is 18 residues long. The V end lost 2 bases, the J end lost 4 bases, and 24 bases lay between the germline ends. Germline V gene data show CDR1 as SGHAT and CDR2 as FQNNGV. Stated time point: persistent/refractory GD, antithyroid drugs over 5 years with positive TRAb. Isolated PBMC RNA provided the starting material for the TCR library. It was American Thyroid Association guidelines that determined Graves' disease diagnosis.

The material sequenced was peripheral blood mononuclear cells (PBMCs), taken when the disease was refractory, from a patient treated with antithyroid drugs. This sequence joins TRBV11-2 and TRBJ2-7; TRBD1 is a possible D gene (6 bases). The clonotype originates from a female donor with Graves disease. CDR3 sequence (DNA): TGTGCCAGCAGCTTACCCAGAGGTGGTAGTCAGGGGAGTTACGAGCAGTACTTC. Translated, it gives CASSLPRGGSQGSYEQYF.